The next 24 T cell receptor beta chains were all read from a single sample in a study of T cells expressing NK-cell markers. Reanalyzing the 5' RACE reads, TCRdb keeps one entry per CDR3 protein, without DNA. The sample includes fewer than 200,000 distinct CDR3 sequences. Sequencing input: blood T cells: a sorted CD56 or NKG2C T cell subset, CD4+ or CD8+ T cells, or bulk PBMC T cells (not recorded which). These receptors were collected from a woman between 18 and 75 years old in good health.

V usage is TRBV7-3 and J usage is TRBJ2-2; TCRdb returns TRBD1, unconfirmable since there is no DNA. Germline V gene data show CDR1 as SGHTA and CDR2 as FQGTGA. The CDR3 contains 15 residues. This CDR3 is CASSKGQATGGELFF. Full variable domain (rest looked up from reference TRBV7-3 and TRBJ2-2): GAGVSQTPSNKVTEKGKYVELRCDPISGHTALYWYRQSLGQGPEFLIYFQGTGAADDSGLPNDRFFAVRPEGSVSTLKIQRTERGDSAVYLCASSKGQATGGELFFGEGSRLTVL.

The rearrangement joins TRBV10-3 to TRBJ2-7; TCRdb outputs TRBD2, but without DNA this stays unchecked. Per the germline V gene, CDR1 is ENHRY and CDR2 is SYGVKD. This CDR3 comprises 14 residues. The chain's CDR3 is CAISEPGGNYEQYF.

CDR3 sequence reads: CASSLDSGQYEQYF. V and J are TRBV5-1 and TRBJ2-7. CDR3 length equals 14 residues. The V gene's germline CDR1 is SGHRS and CDR2 YFSETQ.

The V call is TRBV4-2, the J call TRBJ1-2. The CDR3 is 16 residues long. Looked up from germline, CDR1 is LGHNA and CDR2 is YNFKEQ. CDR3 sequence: CASSQEPQLLGYGYTF.

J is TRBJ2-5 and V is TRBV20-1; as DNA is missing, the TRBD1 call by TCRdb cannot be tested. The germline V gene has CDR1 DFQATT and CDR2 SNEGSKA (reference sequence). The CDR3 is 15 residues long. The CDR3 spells CSASIRTGRRETQYF.

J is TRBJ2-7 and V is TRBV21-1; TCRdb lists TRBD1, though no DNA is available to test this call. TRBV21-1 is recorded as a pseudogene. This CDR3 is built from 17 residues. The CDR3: CASSTRTGGPYSYEQYF.

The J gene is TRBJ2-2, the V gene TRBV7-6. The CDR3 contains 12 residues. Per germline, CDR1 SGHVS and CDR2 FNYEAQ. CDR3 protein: CASSLSTGELFF. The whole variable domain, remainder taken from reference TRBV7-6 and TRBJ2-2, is GAGVSQSPRYKVTKRGQDVALRCDPISGHVSLYWYRQALGQGPEFLTYFNYEAQQDKSGLPNDRFSAERPEGSISTLTIQRTEQRDSAMYRCASSLSTGELFFGEGSRLTVL.

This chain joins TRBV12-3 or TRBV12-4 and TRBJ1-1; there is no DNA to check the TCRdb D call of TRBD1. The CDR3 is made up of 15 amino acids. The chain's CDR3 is CASSETGGRDTEAFF.

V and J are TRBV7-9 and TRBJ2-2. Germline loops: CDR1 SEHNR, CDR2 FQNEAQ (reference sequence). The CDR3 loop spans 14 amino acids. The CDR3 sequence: CASSLEGTTGELFF.

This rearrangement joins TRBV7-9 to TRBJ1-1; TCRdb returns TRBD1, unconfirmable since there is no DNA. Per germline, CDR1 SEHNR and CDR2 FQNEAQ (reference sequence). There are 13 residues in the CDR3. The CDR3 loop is CASIGTANTEAFF.

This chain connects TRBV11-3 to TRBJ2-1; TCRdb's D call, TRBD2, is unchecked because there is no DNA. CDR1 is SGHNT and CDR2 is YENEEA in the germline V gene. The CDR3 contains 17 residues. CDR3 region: CASSLDPPTSGNNEQFF.

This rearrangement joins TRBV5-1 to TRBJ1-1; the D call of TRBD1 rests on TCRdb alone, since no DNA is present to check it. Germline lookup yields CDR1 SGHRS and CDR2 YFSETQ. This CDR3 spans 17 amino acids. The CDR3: CASSLGQGGFMNTEAFF.

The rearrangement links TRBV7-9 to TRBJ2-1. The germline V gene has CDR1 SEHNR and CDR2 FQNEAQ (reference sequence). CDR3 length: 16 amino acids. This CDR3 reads CASSLGLVANYNEQFF.

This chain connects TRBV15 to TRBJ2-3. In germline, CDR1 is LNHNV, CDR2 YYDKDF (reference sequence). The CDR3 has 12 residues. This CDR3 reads CATRQVADTQYF.

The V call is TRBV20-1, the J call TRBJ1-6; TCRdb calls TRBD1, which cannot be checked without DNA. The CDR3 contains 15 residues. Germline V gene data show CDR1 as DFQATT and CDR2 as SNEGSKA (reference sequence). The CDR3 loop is CSASRQGAYNSPLHF.

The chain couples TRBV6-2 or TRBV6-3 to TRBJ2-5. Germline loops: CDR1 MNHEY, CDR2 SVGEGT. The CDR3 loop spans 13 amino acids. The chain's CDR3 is CASTRQPQETQYF.

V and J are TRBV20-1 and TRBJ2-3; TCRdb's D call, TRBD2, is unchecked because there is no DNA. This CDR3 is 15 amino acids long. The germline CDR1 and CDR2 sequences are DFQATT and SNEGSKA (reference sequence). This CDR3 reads CSARESYNLLDTQYF.

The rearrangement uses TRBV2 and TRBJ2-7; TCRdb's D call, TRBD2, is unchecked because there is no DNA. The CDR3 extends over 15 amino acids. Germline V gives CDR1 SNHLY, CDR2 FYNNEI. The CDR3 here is CASSGGREPTYEQYF.

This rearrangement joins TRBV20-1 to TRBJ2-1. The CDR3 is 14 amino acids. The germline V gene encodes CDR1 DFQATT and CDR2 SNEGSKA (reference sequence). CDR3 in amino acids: CSAYRDPSYNEQFF.

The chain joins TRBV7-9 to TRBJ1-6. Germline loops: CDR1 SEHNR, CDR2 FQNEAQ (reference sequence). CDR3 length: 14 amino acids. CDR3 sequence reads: CASHAGGNNSPLHF.

The CDR3 here is CASSPYKGISGELFF. This chain joins TRBV7-7 and TRBJ2-2. This CDR3 has 15 residues. The V gene's germline CDR1 is SSHAT and CDR2 FNYEAQ (reference sequence).

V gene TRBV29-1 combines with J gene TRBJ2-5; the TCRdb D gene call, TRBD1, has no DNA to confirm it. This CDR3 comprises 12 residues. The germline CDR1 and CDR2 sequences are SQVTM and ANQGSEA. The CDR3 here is CSGRGGGKTQYF.

CDR3 in amino acids: CASRTSGGGNEQFF. The V gene is TRBV7-2, the J gene TRBJ2-1; the TCRdb D gene call, TRBD2, has no DNA to confirm it. The CDR3 runs to 14 residues. Germline-derived CDR1 and CDR2 are SGHTA and FQGNSA.

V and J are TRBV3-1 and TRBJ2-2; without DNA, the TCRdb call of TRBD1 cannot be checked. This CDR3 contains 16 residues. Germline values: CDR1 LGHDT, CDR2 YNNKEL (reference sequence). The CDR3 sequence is CASSQVVRGSSGELFF.